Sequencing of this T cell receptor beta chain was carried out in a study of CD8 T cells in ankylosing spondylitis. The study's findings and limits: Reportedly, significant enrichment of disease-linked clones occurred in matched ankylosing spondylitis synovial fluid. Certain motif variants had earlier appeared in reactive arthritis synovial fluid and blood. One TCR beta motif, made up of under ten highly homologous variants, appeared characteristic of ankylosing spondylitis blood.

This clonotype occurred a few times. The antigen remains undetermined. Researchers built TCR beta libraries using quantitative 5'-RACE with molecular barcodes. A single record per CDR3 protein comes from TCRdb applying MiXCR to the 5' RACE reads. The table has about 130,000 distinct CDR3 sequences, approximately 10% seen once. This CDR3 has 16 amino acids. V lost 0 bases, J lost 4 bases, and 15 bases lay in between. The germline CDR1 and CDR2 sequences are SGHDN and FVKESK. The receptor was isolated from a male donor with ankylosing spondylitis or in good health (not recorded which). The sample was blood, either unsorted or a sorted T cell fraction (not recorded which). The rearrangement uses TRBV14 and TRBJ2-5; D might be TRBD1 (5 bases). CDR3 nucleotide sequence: TGTGCCAGCAGCCAAGATATCCAGGGAATAAGAGAGACCCAGTACTTC. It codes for CASSQDIQGIRETQYF.